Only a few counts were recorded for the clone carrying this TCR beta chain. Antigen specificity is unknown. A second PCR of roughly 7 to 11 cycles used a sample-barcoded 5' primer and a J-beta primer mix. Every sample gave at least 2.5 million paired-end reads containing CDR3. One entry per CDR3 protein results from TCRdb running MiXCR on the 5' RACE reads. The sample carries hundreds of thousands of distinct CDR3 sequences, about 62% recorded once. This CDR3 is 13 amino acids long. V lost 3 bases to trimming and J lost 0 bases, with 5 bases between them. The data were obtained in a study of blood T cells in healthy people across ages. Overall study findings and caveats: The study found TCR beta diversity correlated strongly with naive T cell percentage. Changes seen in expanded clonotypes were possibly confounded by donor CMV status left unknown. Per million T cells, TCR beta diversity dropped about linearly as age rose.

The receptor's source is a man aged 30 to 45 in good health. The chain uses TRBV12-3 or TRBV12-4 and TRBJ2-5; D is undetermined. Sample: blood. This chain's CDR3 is CASSFGHQETQYF. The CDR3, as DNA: TGTGCCAGCAGTTTCGGGCACCAAGAGACCCAGTACTTC.